This T cell receptor (beta chain) stems from a study of T-cell memory formation after mild COVID-19. Deletions cut 3 bases from V and 6 bases from J, with 11 bases between. This CDR3 region has 13 residues. Germline values: CDR1 LGHNA, CDR2 YSLEER. TCRdb redid the calling of the 5' RACE reads with MiXCR, one entry per CDR3 protein. The sample lists under 250,000 distinct CDR3 sequences, around 25% seen once, with roughly 10% in the top ten. The J gene is TRBJ1-2, the V gene TRBV4-3, with a weak D call TRBD1 (5 bases). The clonotype originates from an adult woman who had mild COVID-19 (a few samples of this study predate the infection). Cell type and time point are not known. Sequencing input: PBMCs or a T cell subset sorted from them (not recorded which). CDR3 loop: CASSHVGRDGYTF. DNA of the CDR3: TGCGCCAGCAGCCACGTGGGGCGCGATGGCTACACCTTC.